A selection of T cell receptor beta chains follows, all from one sample in a study of a mutant IDH1 vaccine in newly diagnosed glioma. TCRdb's copy holds only in-frame clones and misses some; the assay was immunoSEQ multiplex PCR. The sample shows over 75,000 clones, just under 80% of them seen only once. The sequences come from PBMCs, collected from a glioma patient treated with radiotherapy, temozolomide or both. Receptor source: a middle-aged man with glioma. Each CDR3 is given with its conserved first and last residue. Fields, in order: J gene, V gene, clone size, D gene, CDR3 protein, CDR3 DNA. D genes are given only for firm matches. Clone sizes are given selectively: once, few, many, or a class where the clone is expanded.

TRBJ2-3	TRBV4-2	NA	NA	CASSLFLGGTQYF	TGTGCCAGCAGCCTCTTTTTGGGGGGTACGCAGTATTTT
TRBJ2-3	TRBV7-9	NA	NA	CASSPNTDTQYF	TGTGCCAGCAGCCCCAACACAGATACGCAGTATTTT
TRBJ2-2	TRBV6-5	once	TRBD1	CASSPGTGFAGELFF	TGTGCCAGCAGTCCCGGGACAGGGTTTGCCGGGGAGCTGTTTTTT
TRBJ2-5	TRBV4-3	NA	TRBD2	CASSQGLAGQETQYF	TGCGCCAGCAGCCAAGGACTAGCGGGGCAAGAGACCCAGTACTTC
TRBJ1-5	TRBV6-5	NA	NA	CASSRLGTETIQHF	TGTGCCAGCAGCCGACTAGGTACAGAGACAATTCAGCATTTT
TRBJ2-3	TRBV6-5	NA	TRBD2	CASSPTSGGPDTQYF	TGTGCCAGCAGTCCCACTAGCGGGGGACCAGATACGCAGTATTTT
TRBJ1-5	TRBV2	NA	NA	CASSDQRLGQPQHF	TGTGCCAGCAGTGACCAACGGTTAGGGCAGCCCCAGCATTTT
TRBJ2-3	TRBV27	NA	TRBD2	CASTRGGTQYF	TGTGCCAGCACCCGCGGGGGTACGCAGTATTTT
TRBJ2-7	TRBV29-1	NA	NA	CSGTTVAYEQYF	TGCAGCGGTACGACAGTGGCCTACGAGCAGTACTTC
TRBJ2-5	TRBV5-8	NA	TRBD2	CASTLHRERGGWETQYF	TGTGCCAGCACCCTGCATAGGGAGCGGGGGGGCTGGGAGACCCAGTACTTC
TRBJ2-1	TRBV11-1	NA	NA	CASSLGAGDYNEQFF	TGTGCCAGCAGCTTAGGCGCAGGGGACTACAATGAGCAGTTCTTC
TRBJ2-2	TRBV4-3	NA	TRBD2	CASSQGTSGALTGELFF	TGCGCCAGCAGCCAGGGGACTAGCGGGGCCTTAACCGGGGAGCTGTTTTTT
TRBJ2-5	TRBV4-1	NA	TRBD2	CASSQEGLAIETQYF	TGCGCCAGCAGCCAAGAGGGACTAGCGATAGAGACCCAGTACTTC
TRBJ1-1	TRBV10-3	few	NA	CAASTGTFTSGSEAFF	TGTGCCGCCAGTACCGGGACATTCACATCGGGCTCTGAAGCTTTCTTT
TRBJ1-2	TRBV28	NA	NA	CASSPTQSQGWGGYTF	TGTGCCAGCAGTCCTACCCAGTCTCAGGGCTGGGGAGGCTACACCTTC
TRBJ2-7	TRBV5-6	NA	TRBD1	CASSTDRGHYEQYF	TGTGCCAGCAGCACCGACAGGGGGCATTACGAGCAGTACTTC
TRBJ1-2	TRBV6-5	NA	TRBD1	CASSRTGGRGYTF	TGTGCCAGCAGTCGAACAGGGGGAAGAGGCTACACCTTC
TRBJ1-2	TRBV7-3	NA	NA	CASSSIAGTRANWTF	TGTGCCAGCAGCTCCATTGCCGGGACACGCGCCAATTGGACCTTC
TRBJ1-2	TRBV7-6	NA	NA	CASSLDAADWSYTF	TGTGCCAGCAGCTTAGATGCCGCGGATTGGAGCTACACCTTC
TRBJ1-1	TRBV29-1	NA	NA	CSVERQGNTEAFF	TGCAGCGTTGAACGCCAGGGGAACACTGAAGCTTTCTTT
TRBJ2-3	TRBV28	NA	NA	CASSLAQTLVVDADTQYF	TGTGCCAGCAGTTTAGCCCAAACACTAGTCGTGGATGCAGATACGCAGTATTTT
TRBJ1-1	TRBV30	few	NA	CAWRSLPAEAFF	TGTGCCTGGAGGTCGCTCCCGGCTGAAGCTTTCTTT
TRBJ2-7	TRBV6-5	NA	TRBD1	CASSLGTGAGEQYF	TGTGCCAGCTCGCTCGGGACAGGGGCCGGGGAGCAGTACTTC
TRBJ2-7	TRBV6-1	NA	TRBD1	CASSEGQGTYEQYF	TGTGCCAGCAGTGAAGGACAGGGGACCTACGAGCAGTACTTC
TRBJ2-1	TRBV30	NA	TRBD2	CAWIGGRDYNEQFF	TGTGCCTGGATAGGCGGGAGGGATTACAATGAGCAGTTCTTC
TRBJ1-4	TRBV4-3	NA	TRBD1	CASSRRQGSNEKLFF	TGCGCCAGCAGTCGGCGACAGGGGAGCAATGAAAAACTGTTTTTT
TRBJ2-5	TRBV7-6	NA	TRBD1	CASCRDSQETQYF	TGTGCCAGCTGTCGGGACAGCCAAGAGACCCAGTACTTC
TRBJ2-1	TRBV4-2	few	NA	CASSLIGVRRTYNEQFF	TGTGCCAGCAGCCTGATAGGGGTGCGGAGGACCTACAATGAGCAGTTCTTC
TRBJ2-7	TRBV10-3	many	NA	CAISRRGSPPEQYF	TGTGCCATCAGTCGCCGGGGCAGCCCACCCGAGCAGTACTTC
TRBJ1-4	TRBV5-1	NA	NA	CASSPGRTREKLFF	TGCGCCAGCAGCCCGGGACGGACAAGAGAAAAACTGTTTTTT
TRBJ2-7	TRBV7-7	NA	NA	CASSLGDTGYEQYF	TGTGCTAGCAGCTTAGGTGACACCGGCTACGAGCAGTACTTC
TRBJ1-5	TRBV6-6	NA	NA	CASSYSTKLPQHF	TGTGCCAGCAGTTACTCGACCAAGCTGCCCCAGCATTTT
TRBJ2-5	TRBV6-5	NA	NA	CASRGYRFQETQYF	TGTGCCAGCAGGGGATACAGGTTCCAAGAGACCCAGTACTTC
TRBJ1-4	TRBV6-1	NA	TRBD1	CASSEGWTGNEKLFF	TGTGCCAGCAGTGAGGGGTGGACAGGGAATGAAAAACTGTTTTTT
TRBJ1-3	TRBV28	few	NA	CASIYGSGNTIYF	TGTGCCAGCATATACGGCTCTGGAAACACCATATATTTT
TRBJ1-5	TRBV7-8	NA	NA	CASSLVVRTPPNQPQHF	TGTGCCAGCAGCTTAGTAGTTCGAACACCACCCAATCAGCCCCAGCATTTT
TRBJ2-2	TRBV5-1	NA	TRBD2	CASSLPGLEPNTGELFF	TGCGCCAGCAGCTTGCCGGGACTAGAGCCCAACACCGGGGAGCTGTTTTTT
TRBJ2-2	TRBV5-1	NA	TRBD1	CASSSRTGSGGGELFF	TGCGCCAGCAGCTCAAGGACAGGGTCAGGAGGCGGGGAGCTGTTTTTT
TRBJ2-7	TRBV19	NA	NA	CASSSPGGSYEQYF	TGTGCCAGTAGTTCCCCTGGGGGTTCCTACGAGCAGTACTTC
TRBJ2-7	TRBV5-1	NA	NA	CASSLKARTYEQYF	TGCGCCAGCAGCTTGAAGGCCCGAACCTACGAGCAGTACTTC
TRBJ2-3	TRBV14	once	NA	CASSQGRTYPDTQYF	TGTGCCAGCAGCCAAGGAAGGACATACCCAGATACGCAGTATTTT
TRBJ1-1	TRBV9	NA	NA	CASSVAAGAIGTEAFF	TGTGCCAGCAGCGTAGCAGCGGGGGCCATAGGGACTGAAGCTTTCTTT
TRBJ2-3	TRBV6-1	NA	TRBD2	CASSALAGVLTDTQYF	TGTGCCAGCAGTGCCCTAGCGGGGGTGCTCACAGATACGCAGTATTTT
TRBJ2-7	TRBV6-6	few	NA	CATSYQVQDEQYF	TGTGCCACATCGTACCAGGTCCAGGACGAGCAGTACTTC
TRBJ2-7	TRBV7-2	NA	NA	CASSLVGGGGNEQYF	TGTGCCAGCAGCTTAGTTGGGGGCGGGGGCAACGAGCAGTACTTC
TRBJ1-4	TRBV19	few	NA	CASSIPDGKLFF	TGTGCCAGTAGTATCCCCGATGGAAAACTGTTTTTT
TRBJ2-1	TRBV28	NA	TRBD2	CASSSGFPRLAEWNEQFF	TGTGCCAGCAGTTCCGGTTTTCCTCGGCTAGCGGAGTGGAATGAGCAGTTCTTC